The rows below give T cell receptor beta chains drawn from one sample of a study of blood T cell repertoires in COVID-19. Profiled with immunoSEQ multiplex PCR; TCRdb holds only in-frame clones, not every one. Of 350,000 to 450,000 clones listed, about 88% are singletons. The material sequenced was peripheral blood. The receptors were gathered from a woman aged 60-75 years with COVID-19, enrolled during active disease. Each CDR3 is given with its conserved first and last residue. The D gene is left open where the match is weak. Rows may omit the clone size; those that give it use once, few, many or a size class.

TRBV21-1,14,TRBJ1-2,-,-,CASRPTELYYGYTF,TGTGCCAGCAGACCGACAGAACTATACTATGGCTACACCTTC
TRBV5-4,16,TRBJ2-5,TRBD2,-,CASSFLSGGAMETQYF,TGTGCCAGCAGTTTTCTTAGCGGGGGGGCCATGGAGACCCAGTACTTC
TRBV9,15,TRBJ1-2,-,once,CASSVALAGDYGYTF,TGTGCCAGCAGCGTAGCGTTAGCAGGGGATTATGGCTACACCTTC
TRBV11-3,15,TRBJ2-3,TRBD1,-,CASSGTDRAADTQYF,TGTGCCAGCAGCGGGACCGACAGGGCCGCAGATACGCAGTATTTT
TRBV19,15,TRBJ1-4,TRBD1,-,CASSTTGTGDEKLFF,TGTGCCAGTAGTACAACCGGGACAGGGGATGAAAAACTGTTTTTT
TRBV28,14,TRBJ1-6,-,-,CASSLLQGNSPLHF,TGTGCCAGCAGTTTATTACAGGGTAATTCACCCCTCCACTTT
TRBV18,15,TRBJ1-6,TRBD1,few,CASSPGTGASSPLHF,TGTGCCAGCTCACCCGGGACAGGGGCTAGTTCACCCCTCCACTTT
TRBV30,14,TRBJ2-2,-,-,CAWSGVPNTGELFF,TGTGCCTGGAGTGGAGTACCCAACACCGGGGAGCTGTTTTTT
TRBV19,15,TRBJ2-6,-,-,CASSIQGSGANVLTF,TGTGCCAGTAGTATTCAGGGCTCTGGGGCCAACGTCCTGACTTTC
TRBV7-5,14,TRBJ1-1,-,-,CARSSDRVGTEAFF,TGTGCCAGAAGCTCCGACAGGGTCGGGACTGAAGCTTTCTTT
TRBV7-8,15,TRBJ1-2,TRBD1,-,CASSSGTGANYGYTF,TGTGCCAGCAGCTCGGGGACAGGAGCTAACTATGGCTACACCTTC
TRBV5-1,14,TRBJ2-3,TRBD1,-,CASSYGTVTDTQYF,TGCGCCAGCAGCTACGGGACAGTCACAGATACGCAGTATTTT
TRBV14,16,TRBJ1-6,-,-,CASSLKGGVSHSPLHF,TGTGCCAGCAGCTTGAAGGGGGGGGTATCGCATTCACCCCTCCACTTT
TRBV6-6,14,TRBJ2-7,TRBD2,-,CASSSGTSGYEQYF,TGTGCCAGCAGTTCCGGGACTAGCGGCTACGAGCAGTACTTC
TRBV25-1,13,TRBJ2-3,-,-,CASSLPSTDTQYF,TGTGCCAGCAGCCTCCCTAGCACAGATACGCAGTATTTT
TRBV7-9,15,TRBJ1-2,-,-,CASSLPPVPVYGYTF,TGTGCCAGCAGCTTACCACCTGTACCGGTCTATGGCTACACCTTC
TRBV6-5,13,TRBJ1-5,TRBD1,-,CASRDRGGQPQHF,TGTGCCAGCCGCGACAGGGGAGGTCAGCCCCAGCATTTT
TRBV11-3,14,TRBJ2-1,TRBD2,-,CASSGRRGGGEQFF,TGTGCCAGCAGCGGTCGGCGGGGGGGTGGTGAGCAGTTCTTC
TRBV27,16,TRBJ1-2,TRBD1,few,CASSLSGTGEDYGYTF,TGTGCCAGCAGTTTATCGGGGACAGGGGAGGACTATGGCTACACCTTC
TRBV11-3,15,TRBJ1-2,-,-,CASSYLRAEASGYTF,TGTGCCAGCAGCTATCTCAGGGCAGAGGCTAGTGGCTACACCTTC
TRBV12-3/TRBV12-4,12,TRBJ1-4,-,-,CASSFGSEKLFF,TGTGCCAGCAGTTTCGGGAGTGAAAAACTGTTTTTT
TRBV3-1/TRBV3-2,16,TRBJ2-2,TRBD2,-,CASSRTSGGYTGELFF,TGTGCCAGCAGCCGGACTAGCGGGGGGTACACCGGGGAGCTGTTTTTT
TRBV6-2/TRBV6-3,15,TRBJ2-5,TRBD2,-,CASSYSGLAGETQYF,TGTGCCAGCAGTTACTCAGGACTAGCGGGAGAGACCCAGTACTTC
TRBV18,16,TRBJ1-4,TRBD1,-,CASSPTSPGQGEKLFF,TGTGCCAGCTCACCGACTTCTCCGGGACAGGGCGAAAAACTGTTTTTT
TRBV6-5,14,TRBJ2-2,-,-,CASSWGTDTGELFF,TGTGCCAGCAGTTGGGGCACAGACACCGGGGAGCTGTTTTTT
TRBV30,15,TRBJ2-4,TRBD2,few,CAWSAKGLAENIQYF,TGTGCCTGGAGTGCCAAGGGACTAGCGGAAAACATTCAGTACTTC
TRBV6-5,15,TRBJ2-1,TRBD2,-,CASSYGLAGVYEQFF,TGTGCCAGCAGTTACGGACTAGCGGGGGTCTATGAGCAGTTCTTC
TRBV7-8,12,TRBJ1-2,-,-,CASSSNNYGYTF,TGTGCCAGCAGCTCCAATAACTATGGCTACACCTTC
TRBV19,14,TRBJ2-7,-,-,CASSMSSSSYEQYF,TGTGCCAGTAGTATGTCCTCTTCCTCCTACGAGCAGTACTTC